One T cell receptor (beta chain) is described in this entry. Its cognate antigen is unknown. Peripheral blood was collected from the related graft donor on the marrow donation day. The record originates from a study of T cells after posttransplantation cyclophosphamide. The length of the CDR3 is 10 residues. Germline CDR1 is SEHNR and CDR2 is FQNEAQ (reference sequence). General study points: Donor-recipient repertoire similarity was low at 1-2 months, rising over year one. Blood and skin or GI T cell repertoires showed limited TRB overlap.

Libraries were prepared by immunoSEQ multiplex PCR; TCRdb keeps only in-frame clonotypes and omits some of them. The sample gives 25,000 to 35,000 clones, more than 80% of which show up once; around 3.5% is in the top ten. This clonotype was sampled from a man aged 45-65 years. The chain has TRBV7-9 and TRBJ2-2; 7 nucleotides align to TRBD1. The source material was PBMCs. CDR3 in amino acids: CTGEAGELFF. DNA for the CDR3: TGTACAGGGGAAGCCGGGGAGCTGTTTTTT. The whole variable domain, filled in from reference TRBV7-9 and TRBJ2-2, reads DTGVSQNPRHKITKRGQNVTFRCDPISEHNRLYWYRQTLGQGPEFLTYFQNEAQLEKSRLLSDRFSAERPKGSFSTLEIQRTEQGDSAMYLCTGEAGELFFGEGSRLTVL.